The sequence of this T cell receptor beta chain was determined in a study of shared clonotypes between healthy human individuals (dated by TCRdb to about 2020). Study-level background: A couple of women and a few men aged 18 to 49 years were included in the cohort. For each donor, CD4 naive and CD4 memory were each given three plates, CD8 naive was given two plates, and CD8 memory was given one plate. To estimate repertoire size and how much clonotype sharing occurs between individuals, the study deeply sequenced the blood TCR repertoires of several healthy adults. To increase sequencing depth and limit assay-specific biases, TCR repertoire library preparation and sequencing were carried out by different laboratories using diverse techniques. Each donor's leukapheresis produced roughly between roughly 0.94 and 9.5 billion PBMCs. Broader findings and caveats from the paper: Compared with non-shared clonotypes, clonotypes shared by all four sorted-subset donors had higher generation probabilities. When four donors were compared, the shared fraction of clonotypes was about 5.5% for naive CD4, around 4% for naive CD8, 2% to 2.5% for memory CD4, and under 0.5% for memory CD8. Even with the large sequencing depth, rarefaction of the sorted-subset datasets indicated that sequencing was incomplete. Only blood was sampled, and tissue TCR repertoires likely differ from those in blood. Based on pairwise subsampling, the degree of clonotype sharing among donors was expected to be affected by sequencing depth. Naive subsets generally had larger estimated clonotype richness than memory subsets did. Because the study included only a small number of donors, the genetic and exposure-history diversity represented was limited.

In the case of this clone: Its antigen is currently not known. No much larger clonotype is one base removed from it; base qualities were not supplied.

For CDR1 and CDR2, the germline V gene lists SGHRS and YFSETQ. Measured from the cysteine to the phenylalanine, the CDR3 is 15 residues long. Left in the record is the CDR3 DNA by itself, 45 bases read in frame from the first base. The germline ends are 16 bases apart after V is trimmed by 4 bases and J by 5 bases. Using the deep immunoSEQ assay, TCR CDR3 regions were amplified from genomic DNA by multiplex PCR. Extracted genomic DNA from each cell subset was spread evenly across all wells of several immunoSEQ 96-well plates, with each plate serving as a replicate. For sorted subsets, approximately 190 ng genomic DNA, equal to 30,000 or so T cell genomes, was loaded into each replicate PCR. Purified libraries were quantified with a Qubit 3.0 fluorometer, sized on a Bioanalyzer 2100, and re-quantified with the KAPA Library Quantification kit. Each immunoSEQ 96-well plate was sequenced on its own single-read 150-cycle Illumina NextSeq 550 flow cell. The original methods were these. Because the immunoSEQ output included only junctional sequences and no quality scores, the filtering could not be the same as the filtering used for full-length reads. Sequences were annotated with PyIR, a Python wrapper for IgBLAST v1.9, and V/J genes and CDR3 were assigned using IMGT germline references. Any read was removed if the V/J assignment was weak (E-value above 1e-6), the CDR3 was missing, or the read contained stop codons, out-of-frame junctions, or ambiguous translated residues. A V3J clonotype was defined by an identical inferred V gene, J gene, and CDR3 amino acid sequence. The percentage overlap between two repertoires was calculated by dividing the number of shared unique clonotypes by the size of the smaller repertoire. Three approaches were used to assess repertoire richness: RTK rarefaction, the Chao1 estimator, and Recon v2.1 estimates of unobserved clonotypes. Generation probabilities for all TCRbeta clonotypes obtained by the gDNA method from several donors were computed using OLGA. TCRdb re-hosts the immuneACCESS table, in-frame sequences only. Its copies lack some clones; in the studies checked, an unresolved V gene accounts for under half of them, and the cause for the rest is not known. The V and J calls and the clone size are those of that table, but D and trimming were determined from the DNA. This sample lists more than 1 million clones; around 78% were detected once. The ten biggest clones cover about 0.52% of the sample.

The donors were healthy, HIV-negative adults with no recently reported acute infections or vaccinations. Every donor was a Caucasian adult living in Nashville, Tennessee, USA. Magnetic negative selection was used to enrich CD4+ T cells, after which naive cells were positively selected on CD45RA and the negative fraction became the memory subset. Blood was obtained by leukapheresis, after which PBMCs were separated by Ficoll-Histopaque density gradient centrifugation and cryopreserved in liquid nitrogen vapor phase. Analytical flow cytometry was used to check the purity and quantity of every magnetically sorted T cell population. Each sorted fraction had its genomic DNA isolated and then quantified by UV absorbance on a Nanodrop 2000c.

The chain is made from TRBV5-1 and TRBJ2-4; no D gene call is confident. Sequenced: memory CD4+ T cells from PBMCs. In the paper's terms, the cell subset or site label means: CD45RA-negative fraction. The clonotype originates from a man aged 18 to 30 in good health. Some clones in this sample may be carry-over from other donors' samples. The CDR3 here reads CASSPGRMTENIQYF. The nucleotide sequence is TGCGCCAGCAGCCCGGGCAGAATGACGGAAAACATTCAGTACTTC.